This passage covers 14 T cell receptor beta chains from one sample sequenced in a study of blood T cell repertoires in COVID-19. The protocol was immunoSEQ multiplex PCR, while the TCRdb copy is restricted to in-frame clones and leaves out a portion. Among roughly 180,000 clones listed, about 93% were seen once. Sample: peripheral blood. Receptor source: a man between 25 and 39 years old with COVID-19, enrolled during active disease.

V and J are TRBV11-3 and TRBJ2-1; TRBD2 agrees at 13 bases. The CDR3 runs to 15 residues. Per the germline V gene, CDR1 is SGHNT and CDR2 is YENEEA. Trimming cost V 5 bases and J 9 bases; bases outside gene matches: 7. The chain's CDR3 is CASSGTSGGAAEQFF. CDR3 sequence (DNA): TGTGCCAGCAGCGGAACTAGCGGGGGGGCCGCTGAGCAGTTCTTC.

The chain recombines TRBV11-2 with TRBJ2-5; 11 bases agree with TRBD1. This CDR3 region has 15 residues. Germline loops: CDR1 SGHAT, CDR2 FQNNGV. J gave up 2 bases and V 3 bases, and 2 bases lay outside the gene matches. The CDR3 reads CASSLGQGGQETQYF. Written as DNA, the CDR3 is TGTGCCAGCAGCTTGGGACAGGGGGGGCAAGAGACCCAGTACTTC.

The sample holds one count of this clone. The J gene is TRBJ2-7, the V gene TRBV19; D is uncertain. The ends were cut back, 1 base at V and 3 bases at J, with 13 bases in the middle. Germline V gene lookup returns CDR1 LNHDA and CDR2 SQIVND (reference sequence). CDR3 length: 15 amino acids. CDR3 DNA: TGTGCCAGTAGTATAGCCCCAGGCCCCGTCTACGAGCAGTACTTC. It translates to CASSIAPGPVYEQYF. The full variable domain, in which reference TRBV19 and TRBJ2-7 provide the parts outside the CDR3, is DGGITQSPKYLFRKEGQNVTLSCEQNLNHDAMYWYRQDPGQGLRLIYYSQIVNDFQKGDIAEGYSVSREKKESFPLTVTSAQKNPTAFYLCASSIAPGPVYEQYFGPGTRLTVT.

V usage is TRBV3-1 (or the pseudogene TRBV3-2) and J usage is TRBJ1-1; no definite D call. Deletions cut 0 bases from V and 4 bases from J, with 6 bases between. The length of the CDR3 is 13 residues. The V gene's germline CDR1 is LGHDT and CDR2 YNNKEL (reference sequence). The CDR3 DNA reads as TGTGCCAGCAGCCAAGATCCCGGCACTGAAGCTTTCTTT. This translates into CASSQDPGTEAFF.

The gene calls are TRBV6-6 and TRBJ1-2; TRBD1 aligns across 7 bases. The CDR3 has 15 amino acids. After removal of 4 bases from V and 1 base from J, the junction contained 6 bases not matched to a gene. The germline gives CDR1 MNHNY, CDR2 SVGAGI (reference sequence). The CDR3 DNA sequence: TGTGCCAGCAGTTCTCCGGGACAGAATAACTATGGCTACACCTTC. It encodes CASSSPGQNNYGYTF.

This sequence joins TRBV9 and TRBJ2-3; 9 nucleotides match TRBD2. There are 16 residues in the CDR3. The ends lost 4 bases at V and 8 bases at J; junction bases unmatched: 14. Germline V gene sequence: CDR1 SGDLS, CDR2 YYNGEE. CDR3 protein: CASSPPAGGLVGTQYF. Written as DNA, the CDR3 is TGTGCCAGCAGCCCCCCAGCGGGGGGTCTAGTCGGTACGCAGTATTTT.

The chain joins TRBV4-1 to TRBJ1-6; 12 bases line up with TRBD1. From germline, CDR1 is MGHRA and CDR2 YSYEKL. J lost 9 bases, V lost 2 bases, and 2 bases had no gene match. The CDR3 is made up of 15 amino acids. As DNA, the CDR3 is TGCGCCAGCAGCCAACCGGGACAGGGGGCTTCACCCCTCCACTTT. Protein: CASSQPGQGASPLHF.

This clone came up once. This chain connects TRBV15 to TRBJ1-1, with D possibly TRBD1 on 6 matching bases. CDR1 is LNHNV, CDR2 YYDKDF, per germline (reference sequence). The CDR3 contains 14 residues. Trimming removed 3 bases from V and 3 bases from J, with 11 bases in between. The DNA of the CDR3 is TGTGCCACCAGCAGGGACAGTATCGACACTGAAGCTTTCTTT. It encodes CATSRDSIDTEAFF. The variable domain in full, completed from reference TRBV15 and TRBJ1-1, reads DAMVIQNPRYQVTQFGKPVTLSCSQTLNHNVMYWYQQKSSQAPKLLFHYYDKDFNNEADTPDNFQSRRPNTSFCFLDIRSPGLGDTAMYLCATSRDSIDTEAFFGQGTRLTVV.

The chain combines TRBV27 with TRBJ1-1; unclear D gene. The V gene's germline CDR1 is MNHEY and CDR2 SMNVEV (reference sequence). Trimming shortened V by 2 bases and J by 1 base, and 8 bases separated the two germline ends. The CDR3 is 14 amino acids. CDR3 nucleotide sequence: TGTGCCAGCAGTTTAACGGGAGGGAACACTGAAGCTTTCTTT. Amino acids: CASSLTGGNTEAFF.

The chain uses TRBV30 and TRBJ2-7, with TRBD1 identical over 10 bases. The CDR3 runs to 14 residues. V was clipped by 3 bases and J by 5 bases; unmatched bases: 7. CDR1 is GTSNPN, CDR2 SVGIG, per germline (reference sequence). The CDR3 sequence: CAWRPGQGWDEQYF. The DNA of the CDR3 is TGTGCCTGGAGACCGGGACAGGGGTGGGACGAGCAGTACTTC. Combining the CDR3 with reference TRBV30 and TRBJ2-7 gives the whole variable domain SQTIHQWPATLVQPVGSPLSLECTVEGTSNPNLYWYRQAAGRGLQLLFYSVGIGQISSEVPQNLSASRPQDRQFILSSKKLLLSDSGFYLCAWRPGQGWDEQYFGPGTRLTVT.

The chain links TRBV5-6 to TRBJ1-2, with D unresolved. The V and J ends lost 0 bases and 2 bases respectively, with 11 bases between them. This CDR3 contains 15 residues. CDR1 and CDR2 from the germline V gene are SGHDT and YYEEEE. CDR3 sequence reads: CASSLVRTSNYGYTF. CDR3 DNA sequence: TGTGCCAGCAGCTTGGTCAGGACTTCAAACTATGGCTACACCTTC.

The chain uses TRBV6-5 and TRBJ1-1, with D unclear. The CDR3 is 14 amino acids. CDR1 is MNHEY, CDR2 SVGAGI, per germline. V gave up 8 bases and J gave up 0 bases, with 13 bases separating them. The CDR3 nucleotides are TGTGCCAGCGGAGATAGCTCAGTGAACACTGAAGCTTTCTTT. This sequence encodes CASGDSSVNTEAFF.

The chain has TRBV2 and TRBJ1-2; 9 bases map to TRBD1. Germline values: CDR1 SNHLY, CDR2 FYNNEI. V shed 2 bases, J shed 8 bases, and the junction held 9 bases outside the gene matches. The CDR3 is 15 amino acids. The CDR3 coding sequence is TGTGCCAGCAGTGAAAGGGACAGGGAAGACAGAGGCTACACCTTC. It specifies CASSERDREDRGYTF. The whole variable domain, remainder taken from reference TRBV2 and TRBJ1-2, is EPEVTQTPSHQVTQMGQEVILRCVPISNHLYFYWYRQILGQKVEFLVSFYNNEISEKSEIFDDQFSVERPDGSNFTLKIRSTKLEDSAMYFCASSERDREDRGYTFGSGTRLTVV.

The chain uses TRBV5-1 and TRBJ1-6, with 9 bases aligning to TRBD1. Trimming cost V 4 bases and J 12 bases; bases outside gene matches: 11. This CDR3 contains 15 residues. Germline V lookup: CDR1 SGHRS, CDR2 YFSETQ. CDR3 sequence reads: CASSLIQGANKPLHF. CDR3 nucleotide sequence: TGCGCCAGCAGCCTAATACAGGGGGCGAACAAACCCCTCCACTTT.